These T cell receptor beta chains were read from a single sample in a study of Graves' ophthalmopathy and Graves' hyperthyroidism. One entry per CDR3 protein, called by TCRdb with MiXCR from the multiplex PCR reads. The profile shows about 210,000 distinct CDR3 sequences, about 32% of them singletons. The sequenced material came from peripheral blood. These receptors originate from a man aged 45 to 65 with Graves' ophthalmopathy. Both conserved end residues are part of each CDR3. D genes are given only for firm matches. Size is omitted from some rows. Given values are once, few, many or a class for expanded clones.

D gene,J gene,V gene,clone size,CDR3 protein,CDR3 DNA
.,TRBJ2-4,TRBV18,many,CASSPPEENIQYF,TGTGCCAGCTCACCACCGGAGGAAAACATTCAGTACTTC
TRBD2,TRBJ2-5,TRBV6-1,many,CASSKGAGVEETQYF,TGTGCCAGCAGTAAGGGAGCGGGAGTGGAAGAGACCCAGTACTTC
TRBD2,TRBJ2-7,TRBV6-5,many,CASFSGNSYEQYF,TGTGCCAGCTTTAGCGGGAACTCCTACGAGCAGTACTTC
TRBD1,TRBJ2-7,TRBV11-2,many,CASSRDRLNEQYF,TGTGCCAGCAGCAGGGACAGGCTGAACGAGCAGTACTTC
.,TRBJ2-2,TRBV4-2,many,CASTRRAPRDNLNTGELFF,TGTGCCAGCACTCGACGGGCCCCTCGTGATAACCTTAACACCGGGGAGCTGTTTTTT
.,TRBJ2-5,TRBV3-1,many,CASSPTGGQETQYF,TGTGCCAGCAGCCCGACAGGAGGTCAAGAGACCCAGTACTTC
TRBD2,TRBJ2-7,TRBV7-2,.,CASSFQPMGSTSGRGWEQYF,TGTGCCAGCAGCTTCCAACCCATGGGGTCGACTAGCGGCCGTGGCTGGGAGCAGTACTTC
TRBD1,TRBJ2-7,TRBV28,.,CASRDRVLYEQYF,TGTGCCAGCAGAGACAGGGTATTGTACGAGCAGTACTTC
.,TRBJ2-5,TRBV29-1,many,CSVGIRLQETQYF,TGCAGCGTGGGGATACGGCTCCAAGAGACCCAGTACTTC
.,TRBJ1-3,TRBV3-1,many,CASSQQPGNTIYF,TGTGCCAGCAGCCAACAGCCCGGAAACACCATATATTTT
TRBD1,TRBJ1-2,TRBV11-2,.,CASSAPGGSYTF,TGTGCCAGCAGCGCCCCAGGGGGTAGCTACACCTTC
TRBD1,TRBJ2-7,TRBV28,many,CASSYRDSPYEQYF,TGTGCCAGCAGTTACCGGGACAGTCCCTACGAGCAGTACTTC
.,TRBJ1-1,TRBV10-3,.,CAISETVLNTEAFF,TGTGCCATCAGTGAGACAGTATTGAACACTGAAGCTTTCTTT
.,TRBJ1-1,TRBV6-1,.,CASRGPDTEAFF,TGTGCCAGCAGGGGGCCTGACACTGAAGCTTTCTTT
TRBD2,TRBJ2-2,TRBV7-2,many,CASRPAGLAGLGELFF,TGTGCCAGCAGGCCCGCGGGACTAGCGGGACTAGGGGAGCTGTTTTTT
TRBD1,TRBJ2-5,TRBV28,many,CASRIRGRETQYF,TGTGCCAGCAGGATCAGGGGGAGAGAGACCCAGTACTTC
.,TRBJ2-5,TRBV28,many,CASSLIQLQETQYF,TGTGCCAGCAGTTTAATACAGCTCCAAGAGACCCAGTACTTC
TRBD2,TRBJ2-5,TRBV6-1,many,CASSEALVTAGKETQYF,TGTGCCAGCAGTGAAGCGCTCGTGACAGCGGGGAAAGAGACCCAGTACTTC
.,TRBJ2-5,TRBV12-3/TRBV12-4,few,CASKMTSRETQYF,TGTGCCAGCAAAATGACATCGCGGGAGACCCAGTACTTC